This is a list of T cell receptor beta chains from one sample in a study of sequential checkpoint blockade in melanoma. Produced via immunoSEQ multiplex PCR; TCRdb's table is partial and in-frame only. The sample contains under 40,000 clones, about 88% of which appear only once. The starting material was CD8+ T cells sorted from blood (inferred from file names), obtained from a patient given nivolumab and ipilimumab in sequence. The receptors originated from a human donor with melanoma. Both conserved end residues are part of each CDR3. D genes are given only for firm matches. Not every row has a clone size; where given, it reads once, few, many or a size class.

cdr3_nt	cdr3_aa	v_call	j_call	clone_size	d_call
TGTGCCAGCAGCGGACCCCTTCGGGATATATCCTACAATGAGCAGTTCTTC	CASSGPLRDISYNEQFF	TRBV9	TRBJ2-1	NA	NA
TGTGCCAGTAATATGGGACAGGGCTACAATGAGCAGTTCTTC	CASNMGQGYNEQFF	TRBV19	TRBJ2-1	NA	TRBD1
TGTGCCAGCAGATTACAGGATTACGAGCAGTACTTC	CASRLQDYEQYF	TRBV6-1	TRBJ2-7	NA	NA
TGTGCCAGCAGCCTCCCCCCCCACAGCGGGACCTCCTACAATGAGCAGTTCTTC	CASSLPPHSGTSYNEQFF	TRBV5-4	TRBJ2-1	NA	TRBD2
TGCGCCAGCAGCTCAACAGCTGAAGCTTTCTTT	CASSSTAEAFF	TRBV5-1	TRBJ1-1	NA	NA
TGTGCCAGCAGCGAGGGGGTCACCGGGGAGCTGTTTTTT	CASSEGVTGELFF	TRBV7-8	TRBJ2-2	NA	NA
TGCGCCAGCAGTGAGGCGGCTAGCGGTCTTTCCTACAATGAGCAGTTCTTC	CASSEAASGLSYNEQFF	TRBV10-1	TRBJ2-1	NA	TRBD2
TGTGCCAGCAGCTTAAGGGACAGGCCCCAACGGGGATATGGCTACACCTTC	CASSLRDRPQRGYGYTF	TRBV7-3	TRBJ1-2	NA	TRBD1
TGTGCCAGCTCCGGGACTGTCAATGAGCAGTTCTTC	CASSGTVNEQFF	TRBV9	TRBJ2-1	once	NA
TGTGCCAGCAGGGACAGGAACACCGGGGAGCTGTTTTTT	CASRDRNTGELFF	TRBV28	TRBJ2-2	NA	NA
TGTGCCAGCAGCTTATCCCACGGGACCGGGGAGCTGTTTTTT	CASSLSHGTGELFF	TRBV7-9	TRBJ2-2	NA	NA
TGCAGCGTAAGTTGGGGGGTGTCGACACTCCACTATGGCTACACCTTC	CSVSWGVSTLHYGYTF	TRBV29-1	TRBJ1-2	NA	NA
TGTGCCAGCAGCTCTCTTCCCTTACTAGCGGGATTCACAGATACGCAGTATTTT	CASSSLPLLAGFTDTQYF	TRBV7-2	TRBJ2-3	once	TRBD2
TGCGCCAGCAGCCAGAACAGGGACGAGCAGTACTTC	CASSQNRDEQYF	TRBV4-1	TRBJ2-7	NA	NA
TGTGCCAGTACGGTAGGGCAGGGGAATGAAAAACTGTTTTTT	CASTVGQGNEKLFF	TRBV19	TRBJ1-4	once	NA
TGCGCCAGCAGCACCCGGACAGGACTAAACACTGAAGCTTTCTTT	CASSTRTGLNTEAFF	TRBV4-1	TRBJ1-1	NA	TRBD1
TGTGCCAGCAGCCTCTCAATGCGGGACTGGATCTATGGCTACACCTTC	CASSLSMRDWIYGYTF	TRBV7-8	TRBJ1-2	NA	NA